This T cell receptor beta chain was sequenced during a study of T cells in Graves' hyperthyroidism and ophthalmopathy. Per germline, CDR1 SGHAT and CDR2 FQNNGV. The CDR3 sequence is 13 residues long. Trimming took 2 bases from V and 1 from J, leaving 5 bases between them. There were TCR beta CDR3 regions amplified from RNA transcripts. First-round RT-PCR with HTBI primers amplified the TCR CDR3 region. TCRdb itself ran the multiplex PCR reads through MiXCR, one entry per CDR3 protein. The sample yields some 600,000 distinct CDR3 sequences, more than 11% seen once. This clonotype has a count of ten or more. What it binds is not known. Whole-study findings and limits: The blood repertoire included most of the expanded thyroid clonotypes above 0.001.

Specimen: blood. The receptor's source is a woman aged 25-40 years with Graves' hyperthyroidism that later progressed to Graves' ophthalmopathy. The chain carries TRBV11-2 and TRBJ1-2, with unresolved D. Written as DNA, the CDR3 is TGTGCCAGCAGCTTAAACAGTAACTATGGCTACACCTTC. This encodes CASSLNSNYGYTF.